The 24 T cell receptor beta chains reported below all come from one sample, sequenced in a study of beta chain features in type 1 diabetes. cDNA synthesis used the whole RNA isolate, giving expressed TCRB sequences. Repertoires were generated with immunoSEQ multiplex PCR, while TCRdb's copy carries only in-frame clones and drops some. The profile shows around 340,000 clones, about 20% of them singletons. The sequenced material came from naive CD4+ T cells from blood. The receptors here all came from a woman younger than 35 in good health.

The chain is built from TRBV4-2 and TRBJ2-1, with 7 nucleotides matching TRBD1. V trimming: 0 bases; J trimming: 8 bases; junction bases outside the gene matches: 13. This CDR3 region has 17 residues. Germline lookup yields CDR1 LGHNA and CDR2 YNFKEQ. In nucleotides, the CDR3 is TGTGCCAGCAGCCAAGAGCCCGGGACAGAGGTAGACGATGAGCAGTTCTTC. This encodes CASSQEPGTEVDDEQFF.

The rearrangement uses TRBV19 and TRBJ1-4; D might be TRBD1 (6 bases). Germline values: CDR1 LNHDA, CDR2 SQIVND (reference sequence). Between the trimmed V and J ends, which lost 8 bases and 3 bases, there was a span of 10 bases. CDR3 length: 13 amino acids. CDR3 sequence reads: CASWDIPNEKLFF. The CDR3 DNA reads TGTGCCAGTTGGGACATACCTAATGAAAAACTGTTTTTT. The full variable domain, completed using reference TRBV19 and TRBJ1-4, is DGGITQSPKYLFRKEGQNVTLSCEQNLNHDAMYWYRQDPGQGLRLIYYSQIVNDFQKGDIAEGYSVSREKKESFPLTVTSAQKNPTAFYLCASWDIPNEKLFFGSGTQLSVL.

The V call is TRBV5-1, the J call TRBJ1-1; 8 bases agree with TRBD1. CDR1 and CDR2 (germline): SGHRS, YFSETQ. V lost 3 bases and J lost 0; bases outside the gene matches: 7. The CDR3 runs to 16 residues. The CDR3 region is CASSWNTGGMNTEAFF. The CDR3 nucleotides are TGCGCCAGCAGCTGGAACACAGGGGGAATGAACACTGAAGCTTTCTTT.

The chain carries TRBV30 and TRBJ2-1, with D possibly matching TRBD2 (5 bases). The V end was cut by 7 bases, the J end by 1 base, with 11 bases between. Germline assignment: CDR1 GTSNPN and CDR2 SVGIG (reference sequence). The CDR3 is made up of 13 amino acids. CDR3 DNA sequence: TGTGCCTCTGCGGGTTCTTCCTACAATGAGCAGTTCTTC. Amino acids: CASAGSSYNEQFF. Supplemented by reference TRBV30 and TRBJ2-1, the full variable domain reads SQTIHQWPATLVQPVGSPLSLECTVEGTSNPNLYWYRQAAGRGLQLLFYSVGIGQISSEVPQNLSASRPQDRQFILSSKKLLLSDSGFYLCASAGSSYNEQFFGPGTRLTVL.

The chain has TRBV2 and TRBJ2-5, with D possibly TRBD2 on 6 matching bases. Trimming cost V 7 bases and J 0 bases, with 9 bases left between them. The CDR3 spans 13 residues. Germline V gene data show CDR1 as SNHLY and CDR2 as FYNNEI. The CDR3 protein is CASTRDYQETQYF. As DNA, the CDR3 is TGTGCCAGCACTCGGGACTACCAAGAGACCCAGTACTTC.

The chain employs TRBV7-9 and TRBJ1-1; no clear D gene. V gave up 0 bases and J gave up 3 bases, with 8 bases separating them. The germline CDR1 and CDR2 sequences are SEHNR and FQNEAQ (reference sequence). CDR3 length equals 14 residues. The CDR3 sequence: CASSLAGSHTEAFF. The CDR3 bases are TGTGCCAGCAGCTTAGCGGGCAGCCACACTGAAGCTTTCTTT.

The table lists this clone with many counts. The chain combines TRBV23-1 with TRBJ2-3; TRBD2 agrees at 12 bases. TRBV23-1 belongs to the ORF category, with a function that is uncertain. The CDR3 contains 18 residues. Germline trimming cut 0 bases from V and 3 bases from J; bases unmatched to any gene: 7. The CDR3 bases are TGCGCCAGCAGTCAATCGCCTAGCGGGGGGGCCAGGACAGATACGCAGTATTTT. It yields the protein CASSQSPSGGARTDTQYF.

V usage is TRBV19 and J usage is TRBJ2-4, with D hard to call. Trimming pared 6 bases from V and 7 bases from J, leaving 13 bases between. The CDR3 runs to 13 residues. Germline V gives CDR1 LNHDA, CDR2 SQIVND (reference sequence). Written as DNA, the CDR3 is TGTGCCAGTAGATCAGTTGGGCCCAACATTCAGTACTTC. It codes for CASRSVGPNIQYF.

This CDR3 reads CASSESGQGNYGYTF. CDR3 nucleotides: TGTGCCAGCAGTGAGTCTGGGCAGGGGAACTATGGCTACACCTTC. The V call is TRBV2, the J call TRBJ1-2, with D perhaps TRBD1 (6 bases). V lost 3 bases and J 2 bases, leaving 13 bases between the germline ends. Germline CDR1 is SNHLY and CDR2 is FYNNEI. This CDR3 spans 15 amino acids. Combining the CDR3 with reference TRBV2 and TRBJ1-2 gives the whole variable domain EPEVTQTPSHQVTQMGQEVILRCVPISNHLYFYWYRQILGQKVEFLVSFYNNEISEKSEIFDDQFSVERPDGSNFTLKIRSTKLEDSAMYFCASSESGQGNYGYTFGSGTRLTVV.

This sequence joins TRBV9 and TRBJ2-5; no reliable D call. Looked up from germline, CDR1 is SGDLS and CDR2 is YYNGEE. The CDR3 is 14 residues long. Trimming pared 3 bases from V and 2 bases from J, leaving 11 bases between. The CDR3 DNA reads as TGTGCCAGCAGCGCCCGAGGAGCGCAAGAGACCCAGTACTTC. It translates to CASSARGAQETQYF.

V and J are TRBV7-2 and TRBJ2-2; D perhaps matches TRBD1 (5 bases). This CDR3 is built from 13 residues. Deletions cut 3 bases from V and 6 bases from J, with 8 bases between. CDR1 and CDR2 (germline): SGHTA, FQGNSA. The CDR3 reads CASSFQGPGELFF. The CDR3 nucleotides read TGTGCCAGCAGCTTCCAGGGCCCCGGGGAGCTGTTTTTT.

A note on this clone: The same CDR3 can be traced to other DNA sequences in this sample. This rearrangement joins TRBV18 to TRBJ1-2; D possibly corresponds to TRBD1 (5 bases). Germline V lookup: CDR1 KGHSH, CDR2 LQKENI. This CDR3 comprises 13 residues. Trimming took 6 bases from V and 3 from J, leaving 11 bases between them. This CDR3 is CASSLTGDYGYTF. The DNA of the CDR3 is TGTGCCAGCTCGCTAACAGGTGACTATGGCTACACCTTC.

This clone was detected only a few times. This sequence joins TRBV7-3 and TRBJ1-1; the D gene is possibly TRBD1 (5 bases). CDR1 is SGHTA and CDR2 is FQGTGA in the germline V gene. The ends were cut back, 5 bases at V and 5 bases at J, with 12 bases in the middle. The CDR3 runs 13 residues. CDR3 loop: CASSTAKGTEAFF. Written as DNA, the CDR3 is TGTGCCAGCAGCACGGCGAAGGGGACTGAAGCTTTCTTT.

This clone was picked up a small number of times. The chain links TRBV7-9 to TRBJ2-7; D might be TRBD1 (6 bases). This CDR3 contains 12 residues. V lost 4 bases and J lost 5, with 9 bases in between. CDR1 is SEHNR, CDR2 FQNEAQ, per germline (reference sequence). The CDR3 region is CASSSAGDEQYF. In DNA, the CDR3 is TGTGCCAGCAGCTCGGCAGGGGACGAGCAGTACTTC.

The CDR3 coding sequence is TGTGCCAGTAGCCTGGGGTGGGGCCTTGGAGAGACCCAGTACTTC. This translates into CASSLGWGLGETQYF. The rearrangement links TRBV19 to TRBJ2-5; D might be TRBD1 (5 bases). V lost 6 bases to trimming and J lost 4 bases, with 18 bases between them. This CDR3 is built from 15 residues. Germline V gives CDR1 LNHDA, CDR2 SQIVND (reference sequence).

This chain links TRBV9 with TRBJ1-1, with D maybe TRBD1 (5 bases). CDR3 size: 14 residues. Trimming stripped 4 bases from V and 8 bases from J, with 18 bases between. CDR1 SGDLS and CDR2 YYNGEE come from the germline V gene. CDR3 sequence: CASSRIPGFGEAFF. The CDR3 nucleotides read TGTGCCAGCAGCCGAATCCCAGGGTTTGGAGAAGCTTTCTTT.

The genes are TRBV5-1 and TRBJ2-6; the D gene is possibly TRBD1 (5 bases). The CDR3 runs to 15 residues. V was trimmed by 4 bases and J by 2 bases, leaving 10 bases between them. In germline, CDR1 is SGHRS, CDR2 YFSETQ. CDR3 bases: TGCGCCAGCAGCCTGACAGTGCCTGGGGCCAACGTCCTGACTTTC. Its translation: CASSLTVPGANVLTF.

This clone was seen a few times. J is TRBJ2-7 and V is TRBV28; no reliable D call. Trimming stripped 5 bases from V and 9 bases from J, with 11 bases between. Germline V gene sequence: CDR1 MDHEN, CDR2 SYDVKM. The CDR3 consists of 11 residues. The CDR3 loop reads CASSLRHWQYF. The CDR3 DNA is TGTGCCAGCAGTCTCAGACATTGGCAGTACTTC.

This clone showed up just a few times. The chain links TRBV2 to TRBJ2-1; D possibly corresponds to TRBD2 (6 bases). The CDR3 runs to 15 residues. In germline, CDR1 is SNHLY, CDR2 FYNNEI. V was cut by 2 bases and J by 2 bases, with 10 bases left in between. CDR3 DNA: TGTGCCAGCAGTGAACTAGCGTTTACCTACAATGAGCAGTTCTTC. Protein product: CASSELAFTYNEQFF.

In its sample, this clone was seen a few times. The same CDR3 also results from other DNA sequences found in this sample. The chain employs TRBV18 and TRBJ2-7, with 10 bases that match TRBD1. This CDR3 region has 18 residues. Germline loops: CDR1 KGHSH, CDR2 LQKENI. Trimming cost V 2 bases and J 4 bases; bases outside gene matches: 14. In DNA form, the CDR3 reads TGTGCCAGCTCACCAGGACGAGTTTCCGGGACAGGGGAATACGAGCAGTACTTC. This gives the protein CASSPGRVSGTGEYEQYF.

The chain has TRBV6-5 and TRBJ1-1; possible D gene TRBD1, 5 bases. Trimming took 6 bases from V and 2 from J, leaving 13 bases between them. The CDR3 spans 14 residues. The V gene's germline CDR1 is MNHEY and CDR2 SVGAGI. CDR3 coding DNA: TGTGCCAGCAGAAGAGACAGCATTAACACTGAAGCTTTCTTT. It is translated as CASRRDSINTEAFF.

This clone showed up just a few times. CDR3 sequence: CASSLKQGDQPQHF. The CDR3 DNA follows: TGTGCCAGCAGCTTGAAACAGGGGGATCAGCCCCAGCATTTT. The V and J genes are TRBV5-4 and TRBJ1-5; TRBD1 matches 8 bases. The CDR3 consists of 14 residues. J was trimmed by 5 bases and V by 1 base; bases with no gene match: 2. CDR1 SGHNT and CDR2 YYREEE come from the germline V gene (reference sequence).

V gene TRBV6-5 combines with J gene TRBJ2-7, with a weak D call TRBD2 (5 bases). CDR1 is MNHEY and CDR2 is SVGAGI in the germline V gene. CDR3 length: 13 amino acids. V was cut by 8 bases and J by 4 bases, with 15 bases left in between. CDR3 region: CASLDSRKYEQYF. Written as DNA, the CDR3 is TGTGCCAGCCTGGACTCCCGGAAGTACGAGCAGTACTTC.

In this sample, this clone turned up a few times. CDR3 in amino acids: CASSRQVGQPQHF. In DNA, the CDR3 is TGTGCCAGCAGTCGACAGGTGGGTCAGCCCCAGCATTTT. This rearrangement joins TRBV27 to TRBJ1-5; tentative D call: TRBD1 (6 bases). Trimming stripped 5 bases from V and 6 bases from J, with 11 bases between. CDR3 length equals 13 residues. The germline V gene encodes CDR1 MNHEY and CDR2 SMNVEV (reference sequence).